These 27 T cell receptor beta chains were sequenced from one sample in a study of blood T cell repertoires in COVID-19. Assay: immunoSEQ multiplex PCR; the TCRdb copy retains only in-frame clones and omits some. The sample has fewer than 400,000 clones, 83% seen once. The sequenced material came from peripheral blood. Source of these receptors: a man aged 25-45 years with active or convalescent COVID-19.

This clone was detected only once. The CDR3 here is CASSLERTGLGYTF. The CDR3 DNA reads as TGTGCCAGCAGCTTAGAACGGACAGGGCTTGGCTACACCTTC. The chain links TRBV11-2 to TRBJ1-2; TRBD1 agrees at 8 bases. The CDR3 length is 14 residues. Trimming cost V 0 bases and J 7 bases; bases outside gene matches: 4. The V gene's germline CDR1 is SGHAT and CDR2 FQNNGV.

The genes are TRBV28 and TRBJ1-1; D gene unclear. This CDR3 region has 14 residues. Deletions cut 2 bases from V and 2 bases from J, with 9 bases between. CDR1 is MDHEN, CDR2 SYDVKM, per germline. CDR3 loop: CASSLERENTEAFF. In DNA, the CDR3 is TGTGCCAGCAGTTTAGAGAGGGAAAACACTGAAGCTTTCTTT. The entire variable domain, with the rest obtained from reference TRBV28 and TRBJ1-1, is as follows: DVKVTQSSRYLVKRTGEKVFLECVQDMDHENMFWYRQDPGLGLRLIYFSYDVKMKEKGDIPEGYSVSREKKERFSLILESASTNQTSMYLCASSLERENTEAFFGQGTRLTVV.

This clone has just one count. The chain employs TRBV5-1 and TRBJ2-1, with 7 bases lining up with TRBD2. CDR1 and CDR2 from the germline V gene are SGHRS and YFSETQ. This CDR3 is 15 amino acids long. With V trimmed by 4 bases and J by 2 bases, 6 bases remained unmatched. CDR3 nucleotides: TGCGCCAGCAGCCTACTGGGGGGGACCTACAATGAGCAGTTCTTC. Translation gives CASSLLGGTYNEQFF.

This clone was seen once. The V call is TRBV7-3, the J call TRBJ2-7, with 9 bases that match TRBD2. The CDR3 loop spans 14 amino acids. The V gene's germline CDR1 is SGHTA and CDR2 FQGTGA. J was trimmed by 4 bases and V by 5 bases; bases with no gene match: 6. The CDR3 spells CASSPSSGSYEQYF. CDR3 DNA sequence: TGTGCCAGCAGCCCCAGTAGCGGGAGTTACGAGCAGTACTTC.

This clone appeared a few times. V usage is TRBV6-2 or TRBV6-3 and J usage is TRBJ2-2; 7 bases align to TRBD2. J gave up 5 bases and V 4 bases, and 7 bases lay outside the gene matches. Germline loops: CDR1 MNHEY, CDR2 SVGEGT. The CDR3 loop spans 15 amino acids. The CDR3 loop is CASSLGGRGTGELFF. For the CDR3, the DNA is TGTGCCAGCAGTTTGGGCGGGAGAGGTACCGGGGAGCTGTTTTTT.

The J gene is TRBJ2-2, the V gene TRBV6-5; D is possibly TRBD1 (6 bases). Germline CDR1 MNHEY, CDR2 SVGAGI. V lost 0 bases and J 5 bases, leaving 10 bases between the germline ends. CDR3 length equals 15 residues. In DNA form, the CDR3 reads TGTGCCAGCAGTTACTCGCAGGGGATTACCGGGGAGCTGTTTTTT. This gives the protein CASSYSQGITGELFF.

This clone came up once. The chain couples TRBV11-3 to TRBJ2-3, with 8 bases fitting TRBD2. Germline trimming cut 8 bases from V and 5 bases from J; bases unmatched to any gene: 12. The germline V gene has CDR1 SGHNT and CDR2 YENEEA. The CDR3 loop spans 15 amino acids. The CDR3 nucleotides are TGTGCCAGCTTCGGGGGGGGTCCCCAGCTAGATACGCAGTATTTT. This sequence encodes CASFGGGPQLDTQYF.

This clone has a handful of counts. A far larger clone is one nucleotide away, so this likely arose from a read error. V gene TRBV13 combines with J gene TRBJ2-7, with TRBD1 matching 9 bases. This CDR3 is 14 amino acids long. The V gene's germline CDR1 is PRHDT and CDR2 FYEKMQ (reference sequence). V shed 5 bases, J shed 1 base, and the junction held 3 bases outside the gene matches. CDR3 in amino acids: CASSPGTGSYEQYF. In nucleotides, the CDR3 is TGTGCCAGCAGCCCCGGGACAGGGTCCTACGAGCAGTACTTC. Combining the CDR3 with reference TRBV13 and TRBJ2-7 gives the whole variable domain AAGVIQSPRHLIKEKRETATLKCYPIPRHDTVYWYQQGPGQDPQFLISFYEKMQSDKGSIPDRFSAQQFSDYHSELNMSSLELGDSALYFCASSPGTGSYEQYFGPGTRLTVT.

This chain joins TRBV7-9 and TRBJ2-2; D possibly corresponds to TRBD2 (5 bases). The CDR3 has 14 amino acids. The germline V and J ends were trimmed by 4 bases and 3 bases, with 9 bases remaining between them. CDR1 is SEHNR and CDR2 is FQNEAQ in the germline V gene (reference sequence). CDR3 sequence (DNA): TGTGCCAGCAGCTCCACGGGGTACACCGGGGAGCTGTTTTTT. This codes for CASSSTGYTGELFF. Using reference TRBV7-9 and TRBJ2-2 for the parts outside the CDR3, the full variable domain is DTGVSQNPRHKITKRGQNVTFRCDPISEHNRLYWYRQTLGQGPEFLTYFQNEAQLEKSRLLSDRFSAERPKGSFSTLEIQRTEQGDSAMYLCASSSTGYTGELFFGEGSRLTVL.

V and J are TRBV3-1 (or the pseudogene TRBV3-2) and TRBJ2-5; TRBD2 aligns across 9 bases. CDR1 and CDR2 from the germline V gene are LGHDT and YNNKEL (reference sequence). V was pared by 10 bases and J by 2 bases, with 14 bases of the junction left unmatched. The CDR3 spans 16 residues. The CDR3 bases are TGTGCCACCTCTCCCCGACTAGCGGTCAAACAAGAGACCCAGTACTTC. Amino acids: CATSPRLAVKQETQYF.

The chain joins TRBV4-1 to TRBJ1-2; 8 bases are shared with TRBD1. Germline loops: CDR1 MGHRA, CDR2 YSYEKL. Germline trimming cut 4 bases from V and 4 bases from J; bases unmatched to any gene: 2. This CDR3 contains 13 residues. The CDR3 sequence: CASSLDRGYGYTF. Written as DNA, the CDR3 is TGCGCCAGCAGCCTAGACAGGGGCTATGGCTACACCTTC.

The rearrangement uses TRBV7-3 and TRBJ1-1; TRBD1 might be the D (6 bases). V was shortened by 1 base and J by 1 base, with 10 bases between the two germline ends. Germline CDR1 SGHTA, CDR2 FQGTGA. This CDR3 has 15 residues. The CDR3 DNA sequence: TGTGCCAGCAGCTTAAACGCAGGGGCGAACACTGAAGCTTTCTTT. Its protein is CASSLNAGANTEAFF.

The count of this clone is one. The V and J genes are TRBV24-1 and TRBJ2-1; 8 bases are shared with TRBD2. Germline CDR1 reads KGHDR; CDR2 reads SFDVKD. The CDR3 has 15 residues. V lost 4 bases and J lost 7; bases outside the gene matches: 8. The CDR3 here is CATSDPRLAPNEQFF. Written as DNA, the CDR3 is TGTGCCACCAGTGACCCCAGACTAGCGCCTAATGAGCAGTTCTTC.

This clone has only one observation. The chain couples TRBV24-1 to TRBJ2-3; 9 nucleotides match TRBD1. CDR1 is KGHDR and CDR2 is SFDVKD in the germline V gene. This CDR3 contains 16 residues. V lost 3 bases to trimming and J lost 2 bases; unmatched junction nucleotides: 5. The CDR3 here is CATSDGDRAFTDTQYF. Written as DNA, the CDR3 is TGTGCCACCAGTGATGGGGACAGGGCCTTCACAGATACGCAGTATTTT.

This chain's CDR3 is CASSQNRVGPGYQPQHF. CDR3 in DNA: TGCGCCAGCAGCCAAAATAGGGTTGGTCCAGGGTATCAGCCCCAGCATTTT. This sequence joins TRBV4-3 and TRBJ1-5; TRBD1 is a possible D gene (5 bases). Germline assignment: CDR1 LGHNA and CDR2 YSLEER. Trimming cost V 2 bases and J 5 bases, with 19 bases left between them. The CDR3 runs to 17 residues.

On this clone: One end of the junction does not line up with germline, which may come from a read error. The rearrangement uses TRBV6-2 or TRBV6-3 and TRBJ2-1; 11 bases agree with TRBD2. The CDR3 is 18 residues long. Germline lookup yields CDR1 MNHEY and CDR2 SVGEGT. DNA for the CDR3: TGTGCCAGCAGCTCCCTAGCGGGGGGAAGAGCCTCCCACAATGAGCAGTTCTTC. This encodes CASSSLAGGRASHNEQFF.

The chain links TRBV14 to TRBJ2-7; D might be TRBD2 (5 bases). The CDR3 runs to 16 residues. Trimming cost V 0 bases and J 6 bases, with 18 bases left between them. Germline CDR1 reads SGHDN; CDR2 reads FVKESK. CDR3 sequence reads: CASSQDPGLAFFEQYF. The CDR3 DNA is TGTGCCAGCAGCCAAGATCCCGGGCTAGCTTTTTTCGAGCAGTACTTC.

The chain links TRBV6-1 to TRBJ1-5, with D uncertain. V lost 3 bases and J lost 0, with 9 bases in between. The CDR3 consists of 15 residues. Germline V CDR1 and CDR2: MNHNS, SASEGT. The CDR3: CASSDTPYSNQPQHF. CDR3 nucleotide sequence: TGTGCCAGCAGTGATACACCTTATAGCAATCAGCCCCAGCATTTT.

The DNA for the CDR3 is TGTGCCAGCAGTTTAGGGGCGGGAGTTAAAGTGGAGCTGTTTTTT. Encoded protein: CASSLGAGVKVELFF. The chain combines TRBV28 with TRBJ2-2; 7 bases map to TRBD2. Germline trimming cut 2 bases from V and 10 bases from J; bases unmatched to any gene: 10. The CDR3 consists of 15 residues. The germline V gene encodes CDR1 MDHEN and CDR2 SYDVKM.

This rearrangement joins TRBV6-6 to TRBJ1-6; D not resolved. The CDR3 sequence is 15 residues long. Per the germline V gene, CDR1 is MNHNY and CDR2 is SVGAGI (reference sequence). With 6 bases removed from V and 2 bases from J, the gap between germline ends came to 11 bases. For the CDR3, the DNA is TGTGCCAGCAGATTATCAGGCACCTATAATTCACCCCTCCACTTT. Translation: CASRLSGTYNSPLHF.

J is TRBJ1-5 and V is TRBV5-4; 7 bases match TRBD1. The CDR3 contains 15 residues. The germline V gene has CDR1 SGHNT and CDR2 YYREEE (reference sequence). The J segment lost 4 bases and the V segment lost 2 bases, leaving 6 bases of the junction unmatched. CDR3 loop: CASSFGPGGNQPQHF. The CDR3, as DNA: TGTGCCAGCAGCTTCGGCCCAGGGGGTAATCAGCCCCAGCATTTT.

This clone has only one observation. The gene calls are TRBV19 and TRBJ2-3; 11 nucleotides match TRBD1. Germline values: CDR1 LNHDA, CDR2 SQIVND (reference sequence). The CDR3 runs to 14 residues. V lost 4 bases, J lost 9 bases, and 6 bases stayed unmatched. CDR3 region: CASSTGTGGVTQYF. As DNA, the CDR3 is TGTGCCAGTAGTACAGGGACAGGGGGAGTAACGCAGTATTTT.

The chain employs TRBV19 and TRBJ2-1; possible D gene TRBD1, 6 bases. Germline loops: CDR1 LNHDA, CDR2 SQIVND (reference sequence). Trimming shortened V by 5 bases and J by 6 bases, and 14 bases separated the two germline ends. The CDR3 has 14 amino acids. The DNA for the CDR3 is TGTGCCAGTAGTCCACGCGACAGGACCAATGAGCAGTTCTTC. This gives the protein CASSPRDRTNEQFF.

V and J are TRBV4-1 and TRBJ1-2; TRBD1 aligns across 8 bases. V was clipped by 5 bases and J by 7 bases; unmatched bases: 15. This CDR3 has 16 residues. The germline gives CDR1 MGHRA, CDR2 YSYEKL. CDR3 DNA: TGCGCCAGCAGCTTTCCCCCCAGGGGGCGACTGAGTGGCTACACCTTC. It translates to CASSFPPRGRLSGYTF.

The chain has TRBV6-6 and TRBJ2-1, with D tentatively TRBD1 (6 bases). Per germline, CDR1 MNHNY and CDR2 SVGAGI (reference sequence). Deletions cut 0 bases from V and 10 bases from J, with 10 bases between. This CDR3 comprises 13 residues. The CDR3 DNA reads TGTGCCAGCAGTTACTCAACAGGGATAGAGCAGTTCTTC. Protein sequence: CASSYSTGIEQFF.

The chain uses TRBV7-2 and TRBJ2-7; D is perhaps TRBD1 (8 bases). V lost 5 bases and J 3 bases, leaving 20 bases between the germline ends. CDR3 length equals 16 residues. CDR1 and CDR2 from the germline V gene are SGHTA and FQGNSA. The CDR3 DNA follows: TGTGCCAGCAGCGCCCATACAGGGGGGGATTTCTACGAGCAGTACTTC. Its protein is CASSAHTGGDFYEQYF.

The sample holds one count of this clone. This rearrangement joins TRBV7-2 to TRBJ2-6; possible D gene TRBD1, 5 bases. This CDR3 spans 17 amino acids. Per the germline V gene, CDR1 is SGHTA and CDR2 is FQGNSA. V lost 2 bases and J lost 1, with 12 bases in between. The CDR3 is CASSLHRLGSGANVLTF. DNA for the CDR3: TGTGCCAGCAGCTTACACAGGCTGGGGTCTGGGGCCAACGTCCTGACTTTC. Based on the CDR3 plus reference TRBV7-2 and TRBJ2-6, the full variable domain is GAGVSQSPSNKVTEKGKDVELRCDPISGHTALYWYRQSLGQGLEFLIYFQGNSAPDKSGLPSDRFSAERTGGSVSTLTIQRTQQEDSAVYLCASSLHRLGSGANVLTFGAGSRLTVL.